These 2 T cell receptor beta chains share one sample of origin, sequenced in a study of Graves' ophthalmopathy and Graves' hyperthyroidism. The sequenced template was RNA, covering the TCR beta CDR3 region. RT-PCR in the first round used HTBI primers; a second-round multiplex PCR followed. TCRdb processed the multiplex PCR reads anew with MiXCR; each CDR3 protein has one entry. Among around 1.1 million distinct CDR3 sequences listed, roughly two fifths were seen once. Material for sequencing was peripheral blood or thyroid tissue (not recorded which). Every receptor here comes from an adult man with Graves' hyperthyroidism.

The V and J genes are TRBV20-1 and TRBJ2-5; a possible D gene is TRBD2 (5 bases). CDR3 size: 12 residues. Germline loops: CDR1 DFQATT, CDR2 SNEGSKA (reference sequence). V was cut by 3 bases and J by 2 bases, with 7 bases left in between. DNA of the CDR3: TGCAGTGCTAGCCGGACTCAAGAGACCCAGTACTTC. Translated, it gives CSASRTQETQYF.

Remarks on this clonotype: The junction and the germline gene differ at one end; a read error may be behind it. Written as DNA, the CDR3 is TGTGCCACCAACAGAGATCGGGCAGGGCTGTCCCGATCCACACCCCTCCACTTT. This encodes CATNRDRAGLSRSTPLHF. The chain uses TRBV15 and TRBJ1-6; TRBD1 is a possible D gene (5 bases). The CDR3 extends over 18 amino acids. Germline values: CDR1 LNHNV, CDR2 YYDKDF (reference sequence).